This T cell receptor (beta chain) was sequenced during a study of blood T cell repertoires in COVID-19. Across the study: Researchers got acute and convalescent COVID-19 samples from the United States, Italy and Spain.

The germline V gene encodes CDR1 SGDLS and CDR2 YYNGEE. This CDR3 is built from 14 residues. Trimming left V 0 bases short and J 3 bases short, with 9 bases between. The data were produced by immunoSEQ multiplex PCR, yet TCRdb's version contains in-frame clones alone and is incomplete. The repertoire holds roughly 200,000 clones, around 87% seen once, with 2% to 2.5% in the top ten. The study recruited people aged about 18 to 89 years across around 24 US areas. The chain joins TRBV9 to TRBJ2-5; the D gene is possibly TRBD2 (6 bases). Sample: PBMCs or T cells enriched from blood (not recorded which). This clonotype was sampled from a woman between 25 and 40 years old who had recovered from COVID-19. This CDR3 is CASSVDGGKETQYF. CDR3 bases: TGTGCCAGCAGCGTAGATGGGGGGAAAGAGACCCAGTACTTC.